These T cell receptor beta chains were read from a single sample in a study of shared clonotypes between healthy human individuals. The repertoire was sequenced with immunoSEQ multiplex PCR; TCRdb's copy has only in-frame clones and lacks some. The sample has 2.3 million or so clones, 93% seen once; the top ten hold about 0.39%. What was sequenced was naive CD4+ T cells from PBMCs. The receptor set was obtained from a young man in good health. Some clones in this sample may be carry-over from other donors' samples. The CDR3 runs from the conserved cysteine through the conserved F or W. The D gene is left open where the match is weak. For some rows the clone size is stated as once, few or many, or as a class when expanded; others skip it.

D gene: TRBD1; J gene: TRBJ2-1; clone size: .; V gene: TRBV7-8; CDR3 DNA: TGTGCCAGCAGCTACGAGACAGGGTTTGAGCAGTTCTTC; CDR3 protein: CASSYETGFEQFF
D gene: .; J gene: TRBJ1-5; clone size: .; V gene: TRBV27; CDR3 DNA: TGTGCCAGCAGTTTACGGGGACACCAGTACATGCCCCAGCATTTT; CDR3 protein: CASSLRGHQYMPQHF
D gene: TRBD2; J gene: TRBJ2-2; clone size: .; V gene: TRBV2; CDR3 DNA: TGTGCCAGCAGGAGCGGGAGAGCCGGGGAGCTGTTTTTT; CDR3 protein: CASRSGRAGELFF
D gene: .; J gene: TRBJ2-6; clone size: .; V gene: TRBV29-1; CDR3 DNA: TGCAGCGTTGTCGGTGGGAGATCTGGGGCCAACGTCCTGACTTTC; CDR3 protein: CSVVGGRSGANVLTF
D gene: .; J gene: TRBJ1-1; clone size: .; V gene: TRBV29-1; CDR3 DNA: TGCAGCGTGAGACAGCTATTGAACACTGAAGCTTTCTTT; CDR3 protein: CSVRQLLNTEAFF
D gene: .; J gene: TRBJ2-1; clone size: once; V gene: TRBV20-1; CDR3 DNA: TGCAGTGCTGAAGGACAGCAGGGGCAGTTCTTC; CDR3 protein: CSAEGQQGQFF
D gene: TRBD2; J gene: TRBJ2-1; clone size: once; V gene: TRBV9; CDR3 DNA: TGTGCCAGCAGCGTAGCCGACCATAGCGGGAGTTCCAATGAGCAGTTCTTC; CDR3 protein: CASSVADHSGSSNEQFF
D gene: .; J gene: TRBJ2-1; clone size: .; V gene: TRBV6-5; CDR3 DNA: TGTGCCAGCAGTTACGCTTCGGCGCTTTACAATGAGCAGTTCTTC; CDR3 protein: CASSYASALYNEQFF
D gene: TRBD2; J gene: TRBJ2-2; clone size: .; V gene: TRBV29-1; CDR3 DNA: TGCAGCGTTTCCGGGACTACGGCCACCGGGGAGCTGTTTTTT; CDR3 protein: CSVSGTTATGELFF
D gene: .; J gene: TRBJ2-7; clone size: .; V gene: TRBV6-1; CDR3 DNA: TGTGCCAGCAGCCCAGCTAGCTCCTACGAGCAGTACTTC; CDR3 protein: CASSPASSYEQYF
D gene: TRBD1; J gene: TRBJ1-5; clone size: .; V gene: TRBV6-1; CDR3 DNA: TGTGCCAGCAGTGAAACAGGGGATCAGCCCCAGCATTTT; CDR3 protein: CASSETGDQPQHF
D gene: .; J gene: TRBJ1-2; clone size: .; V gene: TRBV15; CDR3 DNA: TGTGCCACCAGCACGGACAACTATGGCTACACCTTC; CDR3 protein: CATSTDNYGYTF
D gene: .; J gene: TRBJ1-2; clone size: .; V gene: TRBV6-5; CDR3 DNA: TGTGCCAGCAGCCCCCGGGGGGTATATGGCTACACCTTC; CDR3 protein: CASSPRGVYGYTF